This is a list of T cell receptor beta chains from one sample in a study of CD8 T cells in ankylosing spondylitis. Each CDR3 protein is one row after TCRdb ran MiXCR on the 5' RACE reads. Of 500,000 to 650,000 distinct CDR3 sequences listed, 5.3% were seen once; the top ten hold around 3.5%. Sequencing used blood, either unsorted or a sorted T cell fraction (not recorded which). These receptors were collected from a male donor with ankylosing spondylitis. Each CDR3 is given with its conserved first and last residue. Fields, in order: J gene, clone size, V gene, D gene, CDR3 protein. The D gene is left open where the match is weak. Clone size is given for some rows only: seen once, a few or many times, or a class if the clone is expanded.

>TRBJ2-7|-|TRBV10-3|TRBD1
CAIRDRGTPYEQYF
>TRBJ2-7|many|TRBV20-1|-
CSAPTGQLAYEQYF
>TRBJ2-1|-|TRBV29-1|-
CSVVVYEFEQFF
>TRBJ2-4|-|TRBV15|-
CATAALVDPAKNIQYF
>TRBJ1-2|many|TRBV27|-
CASSFSMGYGYTF
>TRBJ2-7|many|TRBV4-3|-
CASSQEWELGTKPYEQYF
>TRBJ2-2|many|TRBV9|-
CASSVLPGDTGELFF
>TRBJ2-5|many|TRBV29-1|-
CSVEALSVETQYF
>TRBJ1-1|-|TRBV5-1|TRBD1
CASSFTGGGYTEASF
>TRBJ2-2|many|TRBV29-1|-
CSVAYPNTGELFF
>TRBJ1-1|many|TRBV6-1|TRBD1
CASGTGTWYTEAFF
>TRBJ2-1|many|TRBV20-1|TRBD2
CSALTSGGTSSYNEQFF
>TRBJ1-1|many|TRBV15|-
CATSRGGSHTEAFF
>TRBJ1-2|few|TRBV4-2|-
CASSQTPGTRYGYTF
>TRBJ1-3|many|TRBV25-1|-
CASSPRARSGNTIYF
>TRBJ1-1|many|TRBV7-2|TRBD1
CASSSTTGREAFF
>TRBJ2-7|many|TRBV29-1|TRBD1
CSVAPDRADEQYF
>TRBJ1-4|many|TRBV5-1|TRBD1
CASSLSQGNEKLFF
>TRBJ1-1|many|TRBV15|-
CATSSRVGKAFF
>TRBJ1-5|many|TRBV27|-
CASSSTWASTGQPQHF
>TRBJ1-1|many|TRBV5-1|-
CASSFYQGGSTEAFF
>TRBJ2-6|many|TRBV20-1|-
CSARISGANVLTF
>TRBJ1-1|-|TRBV14|-
CAISRGLVNTEAFF
>TRBJ2-2|many|TRBV28|-
CASSSFGGLQGGELFF
>TRBJ1-4|few|TRBV7-2|-
CASSLVFNSNEKLFF
>TRBJ2-4|-|TRBV27|-
CASRGGGLAKNIQYF
>TRBJ2-1|-|TRBV28|TRBD2
CASSFVSGRSDEQFF
>TRBJ2-7|many|TRBV10-3|TRBD2
CASTGTSGYEQYF
>TRBJ1-5|many|TRBV6-2/TRBV6-3|-
CASSWAGFNQPQHF
>TRBJ1-2|many|TRBV12-3/TRBV12-4|TRBD1
CASSPGQGGDGYTF
>TRBJ2-7|-|TRBV20-1|TRBD2
CSARGTSGGYEQYF
>TRBJ2-2|many|TRBV5-1|-
CASSKITNTGELFF
>TRBJ1-6|many|TRBV5-1|-
CASSFTAGGDSPLHF
>TRBJ2-2|many|TRBV10-3|TRBD2
CAIRGFISGTSGGPNTGELFF
>TRBJ2-3|many|TRBV5-1|-
CASSRTTGTDTQYF
>TRBJ2-2|many|TRBV7-2|-
CASSGGRVTGELFF
>TRBJ1-1|many|TRBV20-1|TRBD1
CSAREGTGMNTEAFF
>TRBJ2-1|-|TRBV5-1|-
CASSLVTRGGQFF
>TRBJ1-1|many|TRBV5-1|TRBD1
CASSVGLGQGLTEAFF
>TRBJ1-2|many|TRBV5-6|TRBD1
CASSRQGDGYTF
>TRBJ1-6|-|TRBV4-3|-
CASSPHGSYNSPLHF
>TRBJ1-2|many|TRBV5-1|TRBD1
CASSSQGGRHGYTF
>TRBJ2-1|many|TRBV6-5|-
CASGESRNEQFF
>TRBJ2-1|-|TRBV5-6|-
CVSSLKGSYNEQFF
>TRBJ1-6|-|TRBV14|-
CASSQTGEPGRPISPLHF
>TRBJ2-1|-|TRBV5-6|-
CASGPGTPYNEQFF
>TRBJ2-2|few|TRBV4-2|-
CASSLLPGSVTGELFF
>TRBJ1-4|many|TRBV5-1|-
CASSRNPGWGNEKLFF
>TRBJ2-1|many|TRBV12-3/TRBV12-4|-
CASSLRSNEQFF
>TRBJ1-1|many|TRBV5-1|-
CASSLVEGPNTEAFF
>TRBJ2-5|few|TRBV20-1|TRBD1
CCARDRVRGYLETQYF